Listed here are 22 T cell receptor beta chains from one sample, sequenced in a study of OX40 agonist ivuxolimab in advanced cancers. The library was produced with the immunoSEQ multiplex PCR assay. The table comes from immuneACCESS by way of TCRdb, which keeps in-frame sequences with V and J called. Part of the clones is missing from these tables; in studies checked, under half for an unresolved V gene and the rest for unknown reasons. The sample table lists nearly 45,000 clones, approximately 80% of them with a count of one. The ten largest clones capture 15% of the sample. The material was CD4+ or CD8+ T cells sorted from blood, obtained in a trial of the OX40 agonist ivuxolimab. Receptor source: an adult with an advanced solid tumor such as melanoma, head and neck, liver or kidney cancer.

The chain joins TRBV29-1 to TRBJ2-2, with 9 bases identical to TRBD2. The V gene's germline CDR1 is SQVTM and CDR2 ANQGSEA. Trimming removed 0 bases from V and 2 bases from J; junction bases left unmatched: 10. This CDR3 spans 18 amino acids. CDR3 sequence reads: CSVEEGIAGAHNTGELFF. DNA of the CDR3: TGCAGCGTTGAAGAAGGGATAGCGGGAGCCCATAACACCGGGGAGCTGTTTTTT.

V usage is TRBV2 and J usage is TRBJ2-1, with 10 bases fitting TRBD2. Trimming took 5 bases from V and 13 from J; bases not matched to a gene: 14. Germline CDR1 reads SNHLY; CDR2 reads FYNNEI. The CDR3 has 15 residues. The CDR3, as DNA: TGTGCCAGCAGTCCTTCCGGGACTAGCGCAAAAATTCAGTTCTTC. Translated, it gives CASSPSGTSAKIQFF.

CDR3 DNA sequence: TGTGCCACCAGCAGATCCACTAGCGGGGGGGCCGCCGGGGAGCTGTTTTTT. It translates to CATSRSTSGGAAGELFF. The rearrangement joins TRBV15 to TRBJ2-2; 13 bases align to TRBD2. This CDR3 has 17 residues. Trimming cost V 2 bases and J 6 bases; bases outside gene matches: 6. Per germline, CDR1 LNHNV and CDR2 YYDKDF (reference sequence).

CDR3 sequence (DNA): TGTGCCAGTATCGCTACCGGGGAGCTGTTTTTT. Translation gives CASIATGELFF. The V call is TRBV19, the J call TRBJ2-2; D is unresolved. CDR1 and CDR2 from the germline V gene are LNHDA and SQIVND (reference sequence). The CDR3 covers 11 residues. V was shortened by 7 bases and J by 5 bases, with 5 bases between the two germline ends.

The rearrangement joins TRBV7-9 to TRBJ2-7; D is uncertain. The V gene lost 3 bases and the J gene lost 5 bases, with 17 bases spanning the gap. The CDR3 runs 15 residues. Germline CDR1 and CDR2: SEHNR and FQNEAQ (reference sequence). The CDR3 spells CASSFNPHGRDEQYF. Here the CDR3 DNA reads TGTGCCAGCAGCTTTAATCCACATGGGCGCGACGAGCAGTACTTC.

This chain connects TRBV11-2 to TRBJ2-5; D gene unclear. Trimming took off 0 bases at V and 1 base at J, with 12 bases between the two ends. In germline, CDR1 is SGHAT, CDR2 FQNNGV. CDR3 length: 16 amino acids. CDR3: CASSLDPFGRQETQYF. For the CDR3, the DNA is TGTGCCAGCAGCTTAGATCCGTTCGGGCGCCAAGAGACCCAGTACTTC. The full variable domain, its missing parts supplied by reference TRBV11-2 and TRBJ2-5, is EAGVAQSPRYKIIEKRQSVAFWCNPISGHATLYWYQQILGQGPKLLIQFQNNGVVDDSQLPKDRFSAERLKGVDSTLKIQPAKLEDSAVYLCASSLDPFGRQETQYFGPGTRLLVL.

The chain couples TRBV5-5 to TRBJ2-5; 8 nucleotides agree with TRBD2. The length of the CDR3 is 17 residues. J lost 1 base, V lost 3 bases, and 11 bases had no gene match. Per the germline V gene, CDR1 is SGHKS and CDR2 is YYEKEE (reference sequence). For the CDR3, the DNA is TGTGCCAGCAGCTCCTATCCCCCCGGGACTAGCCAAGAGACCCAGTACTTC. Protein product: CASSSYPPGTSQETQYF.

This sequence joins TRBV4-2 and TRBJ2-7; D is undetermined. Trimming removed 0 bases from V and 0 bases from J, with 9 bases in between. Germline values: CDR1 LGHNA, CDR2 YNFKEQ. CDR3 length equals 15 residues. CDR3 DNA sequence: TGTGCCAGCAGCCAAGAGGTGATGGGCTCCTACGAGCAGTACTTC. Residues: CASSQEVMGSYEQYF.

This clone appeared a single time. Here the CDR3 reads CASSLRGFYEQYF. The CDR3 DNA sequence: TGTGCCAGCAGCCTTAGAGGGTTTTACGAGCAGTACTTC. The J gene is TRBJ2-7, the V gene TRBV28, with D perhaps matching TRBD2 (5 bases). The CDR3 spans 13 residues. V lost 6 bases and J 4 bases, leaving 13 bases between the germline ends. Germline V gene data show CDR1 as MDHEN and CDR2 as SYDVKM.

The rearrangement links TRBV9 to TRBJ2-1; 14 nucleotides match TRBD2. From germline, CDR1 is SGDLS and CDR2 YYNGEE. Trimming removed 0 bases from V and 5 bases from J; junction bases left unmatched: 7. The CDR3 is made up of 18 amino acids. The DNA for the CDR3 is TGTGCCAGCAGCGTAGAAGGGACTAGCGGGGGACCAGACAATGAGCAGTTCTTC. This translates into CASSVEGTSGGPDNEQFF.

The V and J genes are TRBV10-3 and TRBJ2-3; D perhaps matches TRBD1 (6 bases). The CDR3 contains 15 residues. The V gene's germline CDR1 is ENHRY and CDR2 SYGVKD. V lost 3 bases and J 6 bases, leaving 16 bases between the germline ends. The CDR3 bases are TGTGCCATCAGTGATAACGTCAGGGGATCCGATACGCAGTATTTT. This codes for CAISDNVRGSDTQYF.

The chain recombines TRBV19 with TRBJ1-5; D is unclear. Germline V CDR1 and CDR2: LNHDA, SQIVND (reference sequence). Trimming pared 2 bases from V and 4 bases from J, leaving 15 bases between. There are 16 residues in the CDR3. CDR3 sequence: CASSIFAGGSNQPQHF. In DNA form, the CDR3 reads TGTGCCAGTAGTATATTCGCGGGAGGGAGTAATCAGCCCCAGCATTTT.

In DNA form, the CDR3 reads TGTGCCAGCAGCCCCGGGAGGGGGACCCTCTATGGCTACACCTTC. The encoded protein is CASSPGRGTLYGYTF. This sequence joins TRBV7-8 and TRBJ1-2, with D possibly TRBD1 on 6 matching bases. CDR3 size: 15 residues. Germline V gene lookup returns CDR1 SGHVS and CDR2 FQNEAQ. The germline V and J ends were trimmed by 5 bases and 4 bases, with 17 bases remaining between them.

CDR3 protein: CASSLASGRLYEQYF. In DNA, the CDR3 is TGCGCCAGCAGCCTCGCTAGCGGGAGATTGTACGAGCAGTACTTC. The J gene is TRBJ2-7, the V gene TRBV4-1, with TRBD2 matching 10 bases. The J segment lost 4 bases and the V segment lost 4 bases, leaving 7 bases of the junction unmatched. The length of the CDR3 is 15 residues. In germline, CDR1 is MGHRA, CDR2 YSYEKL.

This rearrangement joins TRBV6-1 to TRBJ2-7, with D possibly matching TRBD2 (7 bases). Germline-derived CDR1 and CDR2 are MNHNS and SASEGT. This CDR3 has 15 amino acids. V was trimmed by 1 base and J by 3 bases, leaving 13 bases between them. CDR3 DNA sequence: TGTGCCAGCAGTGAAGGCGGGGGCCATTTCTACGAGCAGTACTTC. It specifies CASSEGGGHFYEQYF.

The gene calls are TRBV9 and TRBJ2-7; the D call may be TRBD1 or TRBD2 (7 bases each). The CDR3 length is 15 residues. The V end lost 2 bases, the J end lost 2 bases, and 14 bases lay between the germline ends. CDR1 is SGDLS and CDR2 is YYNGEE in the germline V gene. CDR3 nucleotide sequence: TGTGCCAGCAGCGTGGGGGAGGGGGCGGCCTACGAGCAGTACTTC. This translates into CASSVGEGAAYEQYF.

The chain carries TRBV11-2 and TRBJ1-2, with a possible D match to TRBD1 (6 bases). There are 16 residues in the CDR3. The germline CDR1 and CDR2 sequences are SGHAT and FQNNGV. Trimming pared 1 base from V and 8 bases from J, leaving 20 bases between. The CDR3 reads CASSLAGWTVADGYTF. As DNA, the CDR3 is TGTGCCAGCAGCTTAGCTGGTTGGACAGTAGCGGACGGCTACACCTTC.

This clone was seen just once. CDR3 residues: CASSYSWGGNEQFF. CDR3 DNA: TGTGCCAGCAGTTACTCGTGGGGGGGGAATGAGCAGTTCTTC. J is TRBJ2-1 and V is TRBV6-6; 7 nucleotides agree with TRBD2. The J segment lost 7 bases and the V segment lost 0 bases, leaving 3 bases of the junction unmatched. CDR1 MNHNY and CDR2 SVGAGI come from the germline V gene (reference sequence). CDR3 size: 14 residues.

The rearrangement joins TRBV21-1 to TRBJ2-7. TRBV21-1 constitutes a pseudogene. CDR3 size: 11 residues. The CDR3, as DNA: TGTGCCAGCAGAAGGGTCTACGAGCAGTACTTC. Translated: CASRRVYEQYF.

The J gene is TRBJ2-7, the V gene TRBV11-3; a possible D gene is TRBD2 (5 bases). The CDR3 extends over 15 amino acids. V was shortened by 4 bases and J by 0 bases, with 13 bases between the two germline ends. The germline V gene encodes CDR1 SGHNT and CDR2 YENEEA. The CDR3 region has the DNA TGTGCCAGCAGCTCAACAGCGGAGAGCTCCTACGAGCAGTACTTC. Protein sequence: CASSSTAESSYEQYF. Full variable domain (outside the CDR3, taken from reference TRBV11-3 and TRBJ2-7): EAGVVQSPRYKIIEKKQPVAFWCNPISGHNTLYWYLQNLGQGPELLIRYENEEAVDDSQLPKDRFSAERLKGVDSTLKIQPAELGDSAVYLCASSSTAESSYEQYFGPGTRLTVT.

The J gene is TRBJ1-2, the V gene TRBV9; D might be TRBD1 (5 bases). The V gene's germline CDR1 is SGDLS and CDR2 YYNGEE. The length of the CDR3 is 15 residues. The ends were cut back, 0 bases at V and 0 bases at J, with 9 bases in the middle. CDR3 amino acids: CASSVGTTTNYGYTF. CDR3 DNA: TGTGCCAGCAGCGTAGGGACAACCACTAACTATGGCTACACCTTC.

The chain has TRBV6-1 and TRBJ2-7; unclear D gene. CDR3 length: 12 amino acids. V was pared by 6 bases and J by 2 bases, with 8 bases between. Germline CDR1 is MNHNS and CDR2 is SASEGT. The CDR3 nucleotides read TGTGCCAGCAGGGTGGTAGCCTACGAGCAGTACTTC. It translates to CASRVVAYEQYF.